These 30 T cell receptor beta chains share one sample of origin, sequenced in a study of CD8 T cells in ankylosing spondylitis. General study points: Among TCR beta sequences, a motif of eight highly homologous variants appeared characteristic of ankylosing spondylitis blood.

TCRdb used MiXCR to reprocess the 5' RACE reads, holding one entry per CDR3 protein. The table lists a few hundred thousand distinct CDR3 sequences, 9.5% to 15% of them singletons. The antigens of these receptors remain unknown. Sequencing was performed on blood, either unsorted or a sorted T cell fraction (not recorded which). These receptors originate from a male donor with ankylosing spondylitis.

The J gene is TRBJ2-5, the V gene TRBV6-1, with 10 bases that match TRBD2. Germline assignment: CDR1 MNHNS and CDR2 SASEGT. The trim removed 5 bases at V and 1 base at J, leaving 4 bases unmatched. The CDR3 sequence is 15 residues long. The chain's CDR3 is CASSTRTSGQETQYF. The CDR3 region has the DNA TGTGCCAGCAGTACCCGGACTAGCGGCCAAGAGACCCAGTACTTC.

V usage is TRBV6-2 or TRBV6-3 and J usage is TRBJ1-5, with a possible D match to TRBD1 (6 bases). V lost 6 bases to trimming and J lost 5 bases, with 8 bases between them. CDR1 MNHEY and CDR2 SVGEGT come from the germline V gene. The CDR3 length is 12 residues. CDR3 sequence (DNA): TGTGCCAGCAGGAGGGGGTATCAGCCCCAGCATTTT. As protein: CASRRGYQPQHF.

V gene TRBV5-5 combines with J gene TRBJ1-5, with a weak D call TRBD1 (6 bases). Trimming cost V 1 base and J 1 base, with 9 bases left between them. The germline gives CDR1 SGHKS, CDR2 YYEKEE (reference sequence). The CDR3 has 15 amino acids. CDR3 in DNA: TGTGCCAGCAGCTTGCCAGGGGCCAGCAATCAGCCCCAGCATTTT. Its translation: CASSLPGASNQPQHF. Using reference TRBV5-5 and TRBJ1-5 for the parts outside the CDR3, the full variable domain is DAGVTQSPTHLIKTRGQQVTLRCSPISGHKSVSWYQQVLGQGPQFIFQYYEKEERGRGNFPDRFSARQFPNYSSELNVNALLLGDSALYLCASSLPGASNQPQHFGDGTRLSIL.

The chain recombines TRBV20-1 with TRBJ2-3, with 10 nucleotides matching TRBD2. In germline, CDR1 is DFQATT, CDR2 SNEGSKA (reference sequence). The CDR3 spans 15 residues. Trimming removed 7 bases from V and 2 bases from J; junction bases left unmatched: 9. The CDR3 loop is CSDVLAGRATDTQYF. The CDR3 DNA reads as TGCAGTGACGTACTAGCGGGGCGGGCCACAGATACGCAGTATTTT.

This clonotype was found a few times. V is TRBV7-9 and J is TRBJ2-1; 8 nucleotides agree with TRBD2. The CDR3 totals 12 residues. V lost 5 bases, J lost 12 bases, and 6 bases stayed unmatched. The V gene's germline CDR1 is SEHNR and CDR2 FQNEAQ (reference sequence). CDR3 DNA sequence: TGTGCCAGCAGCCTGACTAGCGAGGGGCAGTTCTTC. It translates to CASSLTSEGQFF.

The gene calls are TRBV6-5 and TRBJ1-2; TRBD1 matches 8 bases. Germline V gene sequence: CDR1 MNHEY, CDR2 SVGAGI. With 2 bases clipped from V and 7 bases from J, the junction kept 15 bases outside the gene matches. The CDR3 length is 17 residues. The CDR3 spells CASSYAGTGLQSGGYTF. Written as DNA, the CDR3 is TGTGCCAGCAGTTACGCCGGGACAGGTCTTCAATCGGGTGGCTACACCTTC.

This sequence joins TRBV20-1 and TRBJ2-3, with 10 bases lining up with TRBD2. Germline trimming cut 2 bases from V and 5 bases from J; bases unmatched to any gene: 7. Germline V gives CDR1 DFQATT, CDR2 SNEGSKA (reference sequence). CDR3 length: 15 amino acids. CDR3 sequence reads: CSARSPSGRGDTQYF. In DNA form, the CDR3 reads TGCAGTGCTAGATCCCCGAGCGGGAGGGGAGATACGCAGTATTTT.

There are many counts of this clonotype. The chain employs TRBV12-3 or TRBV12-4 and TRBJ2-1; TRBD1 matches at 11 bases. This CDR3 region has 16 residues. V lost 6 bases and J lost 3; bases outside the gene matches: 7. The CDR3 sequence is CASSLTGQGVYNEQFF. The CDR3 DNA reads TGTGCCAGCAGCCTGACGGGACAGGGGGTCTACAATGAGCAGTTCTTC.

This clonotype was seen more than once but under ten times. This sequence joins TRBV25-1 and TRBJ2-5, with 9 bases matching TRBD1. The trim removed 5 bases at V and 3 bases at J, leaving 7 bases unmatched. Germline lookup yields CDR1 MGHDK and CDR2 SYGVNS. The CDR3 is 15 residues long. In DNA form, the CDR3 reads TGTGCCAGCAGTCCCCACAGGGGGCGCAAAGAGACCCAGTACTTC. Amino acids: CASSPHRGRKETQYF.

This clonotype was seen more than once but under ten times. V gene TRBV20-1 combines with J gene TRBJ2-5; 9 bases agree with TRBD2. The trim removed 4 bases at V and 5 bases at J, leaving 8 bases unmatched. Germline CDR1 DFQATT, CDR2 SNEGSKA (reference sequence). CDR3 length equals 14 residues. CDR3 protein: CSATGVAGVETQYF. The CDR3 nucleotides are TGCAGTGCTACCGGGGTAGCGGGAGTGGAGACCCAGTACTTC.

V is TRBV20-1 and J is TRBJ2-6; D ambiguous. From germline, CDR1 is DFQATT and CDR2 SNEGSKA (reference sequence). With 0 bases removed from V and 2 bases from J, the gap between germline ends came to 8 bases. This CDR3 is 15 amino acids long. This CDR3 reads CSARDPATGANVLTF. Here the CDR3 DNA reads TGCAGTGCTAGAGATCCGGCCACTGGGGCCAACGTCCTGACTTTC.

This clonotype has only a few counts. The V and J genes are TRBV5-6 and TRBJ2-3; D gene unclear. Trimming left V 5 bases short and J 1 base short, with 17 bases between. CDR1 and CDR2 from the germline V gene are SGHDT and YYEEEE. The CDR3 contains 16 residues. The chain's CDR3 is CASSTRLPDRTDTQYF. The CDR3 DNA reads TGTGCCAGCAGTACACGACTTCCGGACCGCACAGATACGCAGTATTTT.

This clonotype turned up a few times. J is TRBJ2-7 and V is TRBV5-1, with 14 nucleotides matching TRBD2. The length of the CDR3 is 17 residues. Trimming cost V 4 bases and J 0 bases; bases outside gene matches: 6. Germline lookup yields CDR1 SGHRS and CDR2 YFSETQ. DNA of the CDR3: TGCGCCAGCAGCACGACTAGCGGGAGGGCCTGCTCCTACGAGCAGTACGTC. Protein: CASSTTSGRACSYEQYV.

The table lists this clonotype with many counts. The chain has TRBV12-3 or TRBV12-4 and TRBJ2-3; D is unresolved. Trimming pared 6 bases from V and 3 bases from J, leaving 4 bases between. The CDR3 extends over 11 amino acids. CDR3 sequence (DNA): TGTGCCAGCAGCAAGACAGATACGCAGTATTTT. Translated: CASSKTDTQYF.

The chain combines TRBV29-1 with TRBJ1-1; D gene uncertain. V lost 4 bases and J lost 10, with 10 bases in between. Germline V gene lookup returns CDR1 SQVTM and CDR2 ANQGSEA. The CDR3 contains 10 residues. In DNA form, the CDR3 reads TGCAGCGTTGCGATAAACGGAGCTTTCTTT. Its protein product is CSVAINGAFF.

The gene calls are TRBV18 and TRBJ2-7, with 9 positions matching TRBD1. J was trimmed by 3 bases and V by 3 bases; bases with no gene match: 12. The V gene's germline CDR1 is KGHSH and CDR2 LQKENI. The CDR3 loop spans 17 amino acids. The CDR3 loop reads CASSPGTGMPGGYEQYF. Written as DNA, the CDR3 is TGTGCCAGCTCACCCGGGACAGGGATGCCTGGGGGCTACGAGCAGTACTTC.

J is TRBJ1-2 and V is TRBV20-1; D ambiguous. Germline V gene sequence: CDR1 DFQATT, CDR2 SNEGSKA (reference sequence). The CDR3 contains 15 residues. The ends were cut back, 4 bases at V and 4 bases at J, with 19 bases in the middle. The chain's CDR3 is CSAKTLFAVTYGYTF. The CDR3 nucleotides read TGCAGTGCTAAAACTCTATTTGCAGTGACCTATGGCTACACCTTC.

This clonotype was observed a few times. The chain carries TRBV12-3 or TRBV12-4 and TRBJ2-3; 13 bases map to TRBD2. The CDR3 has 15 amino acids. V lost 7 bases, J lost 5 bases, and 6 bases stayed unmatched. CDR3 protein: CASITSGRAGDTQYF. DNA of the CDR3: TGTGCCAGCATTACTAGCGGGAGGGCCGGAGATACGCAGTATTTT.

In its sample, this clonotype was seen many times. The genes are TRBV12-3 or TRBV12-4 and TRBJ2-1; D may be TRBD1 (5 bases). The CDR3 is 15 residues long. Deletions cut 5 bases from V and 6 bases from J, with 17 bases between. The CDR3 spells CASSTPQGSLNEQFF. The CDR3, as DNA: TGTGCCAGCAGTACCCCCCAGGGATCACTCAATGAGCAGTTCTTC.

This clonotype was counted a few times. This chain connects TRBV15 to TRBJ2-1; D gene ambiguous. The CDR3 has 11 amino acids. V was clipped by 6 bases and J by 5 bases, with 5 bases between them. Looked up from germline, CDR1 is LNHNV and CDR2 is YYDKDF (reference sequence). The CDR3 DNA sequence: TGTGCCACCAGAAAGAACAATGAGCAGTTCTTC. Translating it yields CATRKNNEQFF.

The genes are TRBV7-6 and TRBJ2-3; 10 nucleotides line up with TRBD2. The V segment lost 4 bases and the J segment 6 bases; nucleotides outside the gene matches: 4. Germline V gene sequence: CDR1 SGHVS, CDR2 FNYEAQ. The CDR3 extends over 14 amino acids. The CDR3 nucleotides read TGTGCCAGCAGCTCCGGACTAGCGGCGGATACGCAGTATTTT. This encodes CASSSGLAADTQYF.

The chain combines TRBV12-3 or TRBV12-4 with TRBJ2-5; D is ambiguous. V was shortened by 8 bases and J by 5 bases, with 15 bases between the two germline ends. CDR3 length: 13 residues. In DNA, the CDR3 is TGTGCCAGCGCCCCGGGCGCGCCGGAGACCCAGTACTTC. Translated: CASAPGAPETQYF.

The chain employs TRBV19 and TRBJ2-2, with 7 bases identical to TRBD1. Per the germline V gene, CDR1 is LNHDA and CDR2 is SQIVND (reference sequence). The CDR3 is 15 residues long. V lost 4 bases and J lost 5; bases outside the gene matches: 7. CDR3 residues: CASSKTGISTGELFF. The DNA for the CDR3 is TGTGCCAGTAGTAAGACAGGGATAAGTACCGGGGAGCTGTTTTTT.

The chain has TRBV27 and TRBJ2-7, with D hard to call. The germline V gene has CDR1 MNHEY and CDR2 SMNVEV (reference sequence). V was shortened by 3 bases and J by 2 bases, with 8 bases between the two germline ends. CDR3 length: 13 residues. CDR3 sequence reads: CASSLVGPYEQYF. The CDR3 DNA reads TGTGCCAGCAGTTTGGTCGGCCCCTACGAGCAGTACTTC.

This clonotype was seen more than once but under ten times. The chain is built from TRBV7-4 and TRBJ2-7; D not resolved. The CDR3 is 16 residues long. Trimming removed 5 bases from V and 1 base from J, with 18 bases in between. The germline gives CDR1 SGHVT, CDR2 SQSDAQ. In DNA form, the CDR3 reads TGTGCCAGCAGCACGATAAGGATAGCCTCTTCCTACGAGCAGTACGTC. Protein: CASSTIRIASSYEQYV.

This clonotype was seen ten or more times. The J gene is TRBJ1-1, the V gene TRBV29-1; D might be TRBD1 (5 bases). V shed 4 bases and J shed 11 bases, with 11 bases lying between them. The CDR3 is made up of 10 amino acids. Per germline, CDR1 SQVTM and CDR2 ANQGSEA. Written as DNA, the CDR3 is TGCAGCGTTGTTGGGGGATCCGCTTTCTTT. Amino acid sequence: CSVVGGSAFF.

This clonotype appeared many times. V and J are TRBV20-1 and TRBJ2-3; TRBD2 aligns across 11 bases. The CDR3 is 14 residues long. Germline V CDR1 and CDR2: DFQATT, SNEGSKA (reference sequence). J gave up 2 bases and V 6 bases, and 4 bases lay outside the gene matches. DNA of the CDR3: TGCAGTGCCGGGACTAGCGGAGACACAGATACGCAGTATTTT. Its translation: CSAGTSGDTDTQYF.

This clonotype was picked up a small number of times. This chain's CDR3 is CASSETGGLAGGTADTQYF. The CDR3 DNA reads as TGTGCCAGCAGTGAAACAGGGGGGCTGGCGGGAGGAACCGCAGATACGCAGTATTTT. The V call is TRBV2, the J call TRBJ2-3; either TRBD1 or TRBD2 may supply D (8 bases each). Per germline, CDR1 SNHLY and CDR2 FYNNEI. Trimming removed 2 bases at V and 4 bases at J, with 25 bases between. CDR3 size: 19 residues.

This chain connects TRBV11-1 to TRBJ2-1; 11 nucleotides align to TRBD2. Germline V gene data show CDR1 as SGHAT and CDR2 as FQDESV (reference sequence). The length of the CDR3 is 17 residues. With 1 base clipped from V and 0 bases from J, the junction kept 2 bases outside the gene matches. CDR3 amino acids: CASSLGTSGFSYNEQFF. The DNA of the CDR3 is TGTGCCAGCAGCTTAGGGACTAGCGGGTTCTCCTACAATGAGCAGTTCTTC.

The rearrangement joins TRBV10-3 to TRBJ2-5; 13 bases map to TRBD2. The CDR3 spans 16 residues. CDR1 and CDR2 from the germline V gene are ENHRY and SYGVKD. J was trimmed by 2 bases and V by 0 bases; bases with no gene match: 0. The CDR3 spells CAISESGLAGQETQYF. The CDR3 DNA reads TGTGCCATCAGTGAGTCGGGACTAGCGGGACAAGAGACCCAGTACTTC.